This passage covers 30 T cell receptor beta chains from one sample sequenced in a study of spatial heterogeneity in lung cancer. In TCRdb, the 5' RACE reads were re-called with MiXCR into one record per CDR3 protein. The sample has under 20,000 distinct CDR3 sequences; over 9% are singletons. Time point indicated: blood at routine non-recurrence follow-up after resection. This specimen was PBMCs, taken at follow-up. These receptor sequences come from a male donor with early-stage non-small cell lung cancer.

This clonotype came up many times. The genes are TRBV28 and TRBJ1-2; the match to TRBD1 covers 8 bases. Germline CDR1 is MDHEN and CDR2 is SYDVKM. J gave up 5 bases and V 4 bases, and 6 bases lay outside the gene matches. The CDR3 totals 14 residues. CDR3 amino acids: CASSSSGGVYGYTF. The CDR3 DNA sequence: TGTGCCAGCAGTTCGTCAGGGGGCGTTTATGGCTACACCTTC.

This clonotype was observed a few times. This rearrangement joins TRBV12-3 or TRBV12-4 to TRBJ2-1; D not resolved. The CDR3 contains 11 residues. Trimming took 3 bases from V and 9 from J, leaving 6 bases between them. The CDR3 here is CASSFGVEQFF. CDR3 coding DNA: TGTGCCAGCAGTTTTGGGGTTGAGCAGTTCTTC.

In this sample, this clonotype is medium-sized. The J gene is TRBJ2-3, the V gene TRBV6-4, with D tentatively TRBD1 (6 bases). The ends were cut back, 8 bases at V and 6 bases at J, with 21 bases in the middle. The CDR3 consists of 15 residues. Germline V gene lookup returns CDR1 MRHNA and CDR2 SNTAGT. The CDR3 region has the DNA TGTGCCAGCTCCCCAGTTCAGACAGGCTCGGATACGCAGTATTTT. Translation: CASSPVQTGSDTQYF.

This clonotype was recorded many times. The chain has TRBV6-5 and TRBJ2-3; perhaps TRBD1 as D (6 bases). This CDR3 is built from 15 residues. Germline-derived CDR1 and CDR2 are MNHEY and SVGAGI. The V end lost 0 bases, the J end lost 0 bases, and 7 bases lay between the germline ends. The CDR3 bases are TGTGCCAGCAGTTACTCGGGGGCTAGCACAGATACGCAGTATTTT. It yields the protein CASSYSGASTDTQYF.

Many counts were recorded for this clonotype. V is TRBV19 and J is TRBJ2-1; 13 bases fit TRBD2. The CDR3 length is 15 residues. Germline V gene sequence: CDR1 LNHDA, CDR2 SQIVND (reference sequence). V lost 6 bases to trimming and J lost 9 bases; unmatched junction nucleotides: 8. The CDR3 reads CASRPLAGGASEQFF. CDR3 nucleotide sequence: TGTGCCAGTAGGCCACTAGCGGGGGGGGCAAGTGAGCAGTTCTTC.

Concerning this clonotype: A much larger clone is a single base away; this may be a read error. CDR3 region: CARSEGSAGVGTDTQYF. The CDR3 region has the DNA TGTGCCAGGAGTGAGGGATCGGCGGGAGTAGGCACAGATACGCAGTATTTT. V is TRBV30 and J is TRBJ2-3, with 7 bases aligning to TRBD2. CDR1 is GTSNPN, CDR2 SVGIG, per germline (reference sequence). The CDR3 extends over 17 amino acids.

The chain carries TRBV27 and TRBJ1-1; possibly TRBD1 for D (5 bases). The germline V gene has CDR1 MNHEY and CDR2 SMNVEV (reference sequence). This CDR3 comprises 14 residues. Trimming removed 7 bases at V and 3 bases at J, with 15 bases between. CDR3 in amino acids: CASNPSGGDTEAFF. The CDR3 DNA is TGTGCCAGCAACCCCTCGGGGGGAGACACTGAAGCTTTCTTT.

In regard to this clonotype: The junction and the germline gene differ at one end; a read error may be behind it. This chain joins TRBV3-1 and TRBJ2-3; the match to TRBD2 covers 11 bases. There are 18 residues in the CDR3. Germline values: CDR1 LGHDT, CDR2 YNNKEL (reference sequence). The CDR3 is CAGSGAALAGGSTDTQYF. The CDR3, as DNA: TGTGCCGGCAGCGGCGCCGCCCTAGCGGGGGGAAGCACAGATACGCAGTATTTT.

This clonotype has ten or more counts. The chain joins TRBV4-2 to TRBJ1-4; a weak D match, TRBD1 (6 bases). This CDR3 region has 15 residues. V gave up 0 bases and J gave up 8 bases, with 13 bases separating them. Germline-derived CDR1 and CDR2 are LGHNA and YNFKEQ. This CDR3 is CASSQEEQGGEKLFF. The CDR3 DNA reads TGTGCCAGCAGCCAAGAAGAACAGGGAGGAGAAAAACTGTTTTTT.

In this sample, this clonotype turned up many times. The chain links TRBV6-5 to TRBJ2-1; no clear D gene. Trimming took 2 bases from V and 5 from J, leaving 13 bases between them. Germline CDR1 reads MNHEY; CDR2 reads SVGAGI. This CDR3 has 15 amino acids. The CDR3 nucleotides read TGTGCCAGCAGTTACGGAGTCAGCTTCGACAATGAGCAGTTCTTC. This encodes CASSYGVSFDNEQFF.

The CDR3 bases are TGCAGCGGACGACAGGGGGCGCGAGAGACCCAGTACTTC. Translation: CSGRQGARETQYF. V and J are TRBV29-1 and TRBJ2-5; 10 bases align to TRBD1. Trimming took 7 bases from V and 4 from J; bases not matched to a gene: 6. CDR3 size: 13 residues. Germline CDR1 reads SQVTM; CDR2 reads ANQGSEA.

Many counts were recorded for this clonotype. The rearrangement links TRBV6-2 or TRBV6-3 to TRBJ2-5, with unresolved D. Germline-derived CDR1 and CDR2 are MNHEY and SVGEGT. The CDR3 extends over 14 amino acids. The V end lost 6 bases, the J end lost 5 bases, and 16 bases lay between the germline ends. The CDR3 protein is CASSPKLIRETQYF. CDR3 DNA sequence: TGTGCCAGCAGCCCCAAACTGATTAGGGAGACCCAGTACTTC.

By sample share, this clonotype is medium-sized. The rearrangement uses TRBV28 and TRBJ1-5, with D possibly matching TRBD1 (6 bases). Germline V gives CDR1 MDHEN, CDR2 SYDVKM. The CDR3 totals 16 residues. The germline V and J ends were trimmed by 0 bases and 2 bases, with 11 bases remaining between them. The CDR3 DNA sequence: TGTGCCAGCAGTTTATGGGGCGGGGGCGGCAATCAGCCCCAGCATTTT. Its protein product is CASSLWGGGGNQPQHF. The complete variable domain, with remaining parts taken from reference TRBV28 and TRBJ1-5, reads DVKVTQSSRYLVKRTGEKVFLECVQDMDHENMFWYRQDPGLGLRLIYFSYDVKMKEKGDIPEGYSVSREKKERFSLILESASTNQTSMYLCASSLWGGGGNQPQHFGDGTRLSIL.

By share, this clonotype counts as medium-sized (0.01 to 0.1%). The chain uses TRBV20-1 and TRBJ2-3; D is undetermined. From germline, CDR1 is DFQATT and CDR2 SNEGSKA (reference sequence). The CDR3 length is 12 residues. V was cut by 0 bases and J by 7 bases, with 8 bases left in between. The CDR3 DNA follows: TGCAGTGCTAGAGATTGGGCCTATACGCAGTATTTT. Protein sequence: CSARDWAYTQYF.

This clonotype occurred many times. The chain combines TRBV12-3 or TRBV12-4 with TRBJ1-2, with unresolved D. The V and J ends lost 9 bases and 4 bases respectively, with 18 bases between them. CDR3 size: 14 residues. DNA for the CDR3: TGTGCCAGTGATACTTGGGTTAGGGCCTATGGCTACACCTTC. Translated, it gives CASDTWVRAYGYTF.

The table lists this clonotype with a few counts. V gene TRBV5-4 combines with J gene TRBJ1-2; D might be TRBD1 (6 bases). Trimming removed 2 bases at V and 8 bases at J, with 10 bases between. CDR1 and CDR2 (germline): SGHNT, YYREEE (reference sequence). The CDR3 totals 12 residues. As DNA, the CDR3 is TGTGCCAGCAGCTTCAGGGGCGCGGGCTACACCTTC. Protein sequence: CASSFRGAGYTF.

This clonotype was seen more than once but under ten times. The V call is TRBV4-3, the J call TRBJ1-2, with D possibly being TRBD1 (5 bases). This CDR3 region has 15 residues. Between the trimmed V and J ends, which lost 1 base and 6 bases, there was a span of 15 bases. CDR1 LGHNA and CDR2 YSLEER come from the germline V gene. The CDR3 region has the DNA TGCGCCAGCAGCCAAGCGGCAGGGTCCAAGGATGGCTACACCTTC. Translating it yields CASSQAAGSKDGYTF.

Many counts were recorded for this clonotype. The J gene is TRBJ2-1, the V gene TRBV4-1, with 8 positions matching TRBD2. The CDR3 loop spans 16 amino acids. The germline CDR1 and CDR2 sequences are MGHRA and YSYEKL. With V trimmed by 1 base and J by 2 bases, 4 bases remained unmatched. The DNA of the CDR3 is TGCGCCAGCAGCCAAGTCGGGGGGGCTACCTACAATGAGCAGTTCTTC. As protein: CASSQVGGATYNEQFF.

Many counts were recorded for this clonotype. V gene TRBV7-8 combines with J gene TRBJ2-7; 8 bases are shared with TRBD2. The CDR3 is 14 residues long. The V and J ends lost 5 bases and 6 bases, in that order; junction bases with no gene match: 9. CDR1 and CDR2 from the germline V gene are SGHVS and FQNEAQ. For the CDR3, the DNA is TGTGCCAGCAGCCCCACGGGGGGGGTCGGCGAGCAGTACTTC. Its protein is CASSPTGGVGEQYF.

The V call is TRBV24-1, the J call TRBJ2-2, with 7 bases that match TRBD2. J lost 2 bases, V lost 6 bases, and 2 bases had no gene match. The germline gives CDR1 KGHDR, CDR2 SFDVKD. This CDR3 is built from 14 residues. CDR3: CATSRGLNTGELFF. CDR3 nucleotides: TGTGCCACCAGTAGGGGACTAAACACCGGGGAGCTGTTTTTT.

J is TRBJ2-5 and V is TRBV20-1, with D perhaps TRBD2 (6 bases). The CDR3 runs to 15 residues. The germline V gene encodes CDR1 DFQATT and CDR2 SNEGSKA (reference sequence). V was shortened by 1 base and J by 9 bases, with 21 bases between the two germline ends. The CDR3 nucleotides are TGCAGTGCTAGAGGTCCGACTAGTGGGCCCCGGGCCCAGTACTTC. It specifies CSARGPTSGPRAQYF.

This clonotype was detected many times. The chain couples TRBV4-3 to TRBJ2-1; 8 positions match TRBD2. In germline, CDR1 is LGHNA, CDR2 YSLEER. Losses at the gene ends were 4 bases for V and 7 bases for J; bases not matched to a gene: 12. This CDR3 comprises 16 residues. The CDR3: CASSLTGGDWRNEQFF. The CDR3 region has the DNA TGCGCCAGCAGCCTAACGGGGGGGGATTGGCGGAATGAGCAGTTCTTC.

This clonotype was detected many times. V is TRBV27 and J is TRBJ2-1, with TRBD1 matching over 7 bases. V lost 5 bases and J lost 7; bases outside the gene matches: 5. This CDR3 has 13 residues. The germline gives CDR1 MNHEY, CDR2 SMNVEV (reference sequence). The CDR3 sequence is CASSLGQVNEQFF. In DNA, the CDR3 is TGTGCCAGCAGTCTTGGACAGGTTAATGAGCAGTTCTTC.

This clonotype was seen repeatedly, ten times or more. The J gene is TRBJ2-3, the V gene TRBV29-1, with a possible D match to TRBD2 (5 bases). V lost 7 bases to trimming and J lost 0 bases, with 11 bases between them. Germline values: CDR1 SQVTM, CDR2 ANQGSEA. This CDR3 comprises 13 residues. The chain's CDR3 is CSGRATSTDTQYF. CDR3 DNA sequence: TGCAGCGGGCGGGCGACTAGCACAGATACGCAGTATTTT.

This clonotype was seen more than once but under ten times. The chain links TRBV15 to TRBJ2-1; D gene unclear. Germline CDR1 LNHNV, CDR2 YYDKDF (reference sequence). Trimming left V 1 base short and J 2 bases short, with 3 bases between. CDR3 length equals 13 residues. The CDR3 loop is CATSRATYNEQFF. DNA of the CDR3: TGTGCCACCAGCAGAGCCACCTACAATGAGCAGTTCTTC.

In this sample, this clonotype turned up many times. The V and J genes are TRBV28 and TRBJ2-1; weak D call: TRBD2 (5 bases). Germline assignment: CDR1 MDHEN and CDR2 SYDVKM. The germline V and J ends were trimmed by 5 bases and 4 bases, with 21 bases remaining between them. This CDR3 is built from 17 residues. The CDR3 is CASSVVGVGSGYNEQFF. The CDR3 nucleotides are TGTGCCAGCAGTGTGGTGGGAGTTGGGTCTGGGTACAATGAGCAGTTCTTC.

Ten or more counts support this clonotype. The chain combines TRBV19 with TRBJ1-2; the D is unclear. Germline V gene lookup returns CDR1 LNHDA and CDR2 SQIVND (reference sequence). This CDR3 has 15 amino acids. V was shortened by 6 bases and J by 4 bases, with 18 bases between the two germline ends. CDR3 protein: CASSTTFTESYGYTF. The CDR3 region has the DNA TGTGCCAGTAGCACGACATTTACAGAGAGCTATGGCTACACCTTC. The variable domain in full, with the rest retrieved from reference TRBV19 and TRBJ1-2, is DGGITQSPKYLFRKEGQNVTLSCEQNLNHDAMYWYRQDPGQGLRLIYYSQIVNDFQKGDIAEGYSVSREKKESFPLTVTSAQKNPTAFYLCASSTTFTESYGYTFGSGTRLTVV.

At least ten counts were recorded for this clonotype. V gene TRBV29-1 combines with J gene TRBJ2-7, with D perhaps matching TRBD1 or TRBD2 (5 bases each). This CDR3 spans 14 amino acids. Between the trimmed V and J ends, which lost 0 bases and 2 bases, there was a span of 11 bases. Germline CDR1 and CDR2: SQVTM and ANQGSEA. In DNA, the CDR3 is TGCAGCGTTGAAGAAAGGCGAGGGGCCTACGAGCAGTACTTC. Translating it yields CSVEERRGAYEQYF.

This clonotype turned up a few times. The CDR3 nucleotides are TGCGCCAGCAGCCCGACAGGGGGCTTTGAAAAACTGTTTTTT. Translation gives CASSPTGGFEKLFF. The V and J genes are TRBV5-1 and TRBJ1-4; 10 bases are a match to TRBD1. Trimming cost V 4 bases and J 7 bases; bases outside gene matches: 4. There are 14 residues in the CDR3. Germline V gives CDR1 SGHRS, CDR2 YFSETQ.

This clonotype was seen a handful of times. The V gene is TRBV9, the J gene TRBJ2-1, with 12 positions matching TRBD1. The germline V gene encodes CDR1 SGDLS and CDR2 YYNGEE. The trim removed 0 bases at V and 7 bases at J, leaving 5 bases unmatched. The CDR3 totals 16 residues. CDR3 in amino acids: CASSVAPGQGANEQFF. The DNA of the CDR3 is TGTGCCAGCAGCGTAGCGCCGGGACAGGGGGCAAATGAGCAGTTCTTC.